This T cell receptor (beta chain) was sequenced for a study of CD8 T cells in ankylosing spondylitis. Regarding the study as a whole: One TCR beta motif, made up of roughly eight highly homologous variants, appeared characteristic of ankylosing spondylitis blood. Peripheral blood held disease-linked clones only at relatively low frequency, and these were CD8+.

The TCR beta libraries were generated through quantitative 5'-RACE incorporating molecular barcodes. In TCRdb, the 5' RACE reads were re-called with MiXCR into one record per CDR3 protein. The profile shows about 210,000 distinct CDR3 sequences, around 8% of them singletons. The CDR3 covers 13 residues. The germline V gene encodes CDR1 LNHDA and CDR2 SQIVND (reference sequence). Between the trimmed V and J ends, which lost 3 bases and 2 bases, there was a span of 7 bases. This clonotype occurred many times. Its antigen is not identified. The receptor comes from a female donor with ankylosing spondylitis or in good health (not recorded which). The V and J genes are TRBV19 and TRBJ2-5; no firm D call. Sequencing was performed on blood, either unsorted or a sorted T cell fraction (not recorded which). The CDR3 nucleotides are TGTGCCAGTAGTATCGGGCGGCAAGAGACCCAGTACTTC. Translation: CASSIGRQETQYF.